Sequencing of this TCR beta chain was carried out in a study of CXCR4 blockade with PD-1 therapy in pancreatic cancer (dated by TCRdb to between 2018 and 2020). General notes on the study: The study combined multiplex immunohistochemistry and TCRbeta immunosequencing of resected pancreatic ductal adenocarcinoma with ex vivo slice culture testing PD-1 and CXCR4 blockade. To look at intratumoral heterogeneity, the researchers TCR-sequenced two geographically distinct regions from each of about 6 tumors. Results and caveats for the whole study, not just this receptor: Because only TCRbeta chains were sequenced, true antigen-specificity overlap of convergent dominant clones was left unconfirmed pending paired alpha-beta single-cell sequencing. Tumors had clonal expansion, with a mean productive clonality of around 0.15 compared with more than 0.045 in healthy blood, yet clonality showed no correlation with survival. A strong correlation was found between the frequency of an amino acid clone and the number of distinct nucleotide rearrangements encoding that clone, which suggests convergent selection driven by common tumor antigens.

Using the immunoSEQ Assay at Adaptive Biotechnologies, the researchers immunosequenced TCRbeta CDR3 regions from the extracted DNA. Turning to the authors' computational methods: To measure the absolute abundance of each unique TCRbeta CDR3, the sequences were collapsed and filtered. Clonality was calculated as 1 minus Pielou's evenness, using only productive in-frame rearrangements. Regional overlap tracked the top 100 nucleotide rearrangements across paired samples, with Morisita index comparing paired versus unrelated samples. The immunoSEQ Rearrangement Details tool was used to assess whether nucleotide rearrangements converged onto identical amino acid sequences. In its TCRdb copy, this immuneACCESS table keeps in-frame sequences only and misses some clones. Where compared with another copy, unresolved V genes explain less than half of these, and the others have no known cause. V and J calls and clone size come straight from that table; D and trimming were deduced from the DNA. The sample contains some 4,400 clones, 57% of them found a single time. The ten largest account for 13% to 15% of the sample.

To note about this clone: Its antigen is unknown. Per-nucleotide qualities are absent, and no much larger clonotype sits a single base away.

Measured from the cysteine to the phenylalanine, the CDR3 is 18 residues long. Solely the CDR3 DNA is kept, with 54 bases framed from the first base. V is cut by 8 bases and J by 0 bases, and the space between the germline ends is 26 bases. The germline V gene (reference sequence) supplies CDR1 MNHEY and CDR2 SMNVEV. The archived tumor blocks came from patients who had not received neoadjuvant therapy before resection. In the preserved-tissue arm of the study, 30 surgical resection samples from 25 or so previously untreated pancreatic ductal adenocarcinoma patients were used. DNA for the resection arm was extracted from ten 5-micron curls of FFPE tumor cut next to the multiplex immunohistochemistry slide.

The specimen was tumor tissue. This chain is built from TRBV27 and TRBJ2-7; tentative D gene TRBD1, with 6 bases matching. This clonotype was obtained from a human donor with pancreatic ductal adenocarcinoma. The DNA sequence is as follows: TGTGCCAGCTGCCCCCTAGGGTTATCTCCGGACAGCTCCTACGAGCAGTACTTC. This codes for CASCPLGLSPDSSYEQYF.